This note documents a single T cell receptor beta chain sequence. This clonotype was seen a few times. Its antigen has not been determined. The record has no base qualities; no much larger clone is one base away. This sample stems from a study of early T cells in non-severe SARS-CoV-2 infection (dated by TCRdb to the early 2020s). Background for the entire study: Because TCR sequencing relied on bulk RNA taken from unsorted whole blood, pairing of alpha and beta chains was not possible. General findings and caveats noted by the study authors: VDJdb matching was skewed toward anti-spike CD8 responses and likely underestimated virus-specific expansions by missing private and CD4 specificities.

V is cut back by 10 bases and J by 3 bases, with 10 bases in the junction unmatched. As encoded in the germline V gene, CDR1 is SNHLY while CDR2 is FYNNEI. Taken from cysteine to phenylalanine, the CDR3 has 15 residues. Just CDR3 DNA is preserved here, 45 bases in frame from base 1. Library creation used 5' RACE. Reads for this sample came from a NextSeq 500. The TCR library protocol attached unique molecular identifiers to individual cDNA molecules to correct for sequencing error and PCR bias. Both TCR alpha and beta chains were sequenced, and tight co-correlation was observed between alpha and beta sequence abundances in each sample. In the paper's pipeline: Decombinator V4 was used to perform V gene, J gene and CDR3 annotation of TCR sequences. Expanded TCRs were defined as changing significantly between any two time points under a Poisson model with p below 0.0001. TCR abundances were normalised to the total number of TCRs sequenced in each sample and reported as counts per million. TRAV1-2 paired with TRAJ12, TRAJ20 or TRAJ33 defined MAIT TCRs, while TRAV10 paired with TRAJ18 defined iNKT TCRs. VDJdb, accessed 1 November 2021, was searched for CMV, EBV and SARS-CoV-2 annotated TCRs, with TCRs annotated for multiple antigens excluded. TCRdb passed the public sequencing reads through fastp at Q25 and MiXCR, retaining productive beta sequences. Entries that share a CDR3 protein sequence are merged under the most common genes and DNA. For this entry, the V and J calls and clone size follow TCRdb and not the study's own pipeline. The sample table contains some 81,000 distinct CDR3 sequences; only one count was recorded for over 8.5% of them. The ten largest make up more than 4.5% of the sample.

The study was a case-control design nested within a healthcare worker cohort in London, UK, with weekly nasopharyngeal swab PCR tests and blood sampling. Healthcare workers were recruited between 23 and 31 March 2020, during the week of the UK lockdown, and were followed weekly for up to about 15 weeks. Sequencing input: whole blood. The V gene is TRBV2 and the J gene is TRBJ1-1; 11 junctional bases match TRBD1. The origin of this receptor is an adult who was a healthcare worker with PCR-confirmed SARS-CoV-2 infection or an uninfected control (not recorded which). The CDR3: CATAGQGARDTEAFF. The nucleotide sequence is TGTGCCACCGCCGGACAGGGGGCGAGGGACACTGAAGCTTTCTTT.